This T cell receptor beta chain was sequenced during a study of control samples from healthy donors and cancer patients. Only in-frame clones appear in the TCRdb table, and some are missing; sequencing was by immunoSEQ multiplex PCR. The sample has roughly 400,000 clones, approximately 92% seen once. The CDR3 runs 16 residues. CDR1 and CDR2 (germline): LNHDA, SQIVND (reference sequence). The V end was cut by 10 bases, the J end by 1 base, with 22 bases between. Sequencing used PBMCs. The chain uses TRBV19 and TRBJ1-1; D may be TRBD1 (5 bases). This TCR was sampled from a middle-aged man with head and neck cancer. The CDR3: CATLLRGDLKNTEAFF. In DNA form, the CDR3 reads TGTGCCACCCTCTTGAGGGGAGATCTAAAGAACACTGAAGCTTTCTTT.